This TCR beta chain stems from a study of response to subunit inactivated influenza vaccine. From germline, CDR1 is ENHRY and CDR2 SYGVKD. The CDR3 sequence is 16 residues long. V lost 4 bases and J lost 1, with 17 bases in between. Study observations and caveats: Each seasonal flu vaccination may recruit only limited new T cells, authors suggested.

MiXCR was run by TCRdb on the RT-PCR reads, yielding one entry per CDR3 protein. The data hold 550,000 to 800,000 distinct CDR3 sequences, with approximately 14% observed a single time. With respect to this clonotype: What it binds is unknown.

The chain combines TRBV10-3 with TRBJ2-7; a possible D gene is TRBD1 (5 bases). The source of this sequence is a man aged 45-65 years who received an inactivated influenza vaccine. The sample consisted of PBMCs from blood, taken approximately 12 days after vaccination. CDR3 protein: CAISGWSGSFSYEQYF. The CDR3 DNA follows: TGTGCCATCAGTGGCTGGTCAGGGTCGTTTTCCTACGAGCAGTACTTC.